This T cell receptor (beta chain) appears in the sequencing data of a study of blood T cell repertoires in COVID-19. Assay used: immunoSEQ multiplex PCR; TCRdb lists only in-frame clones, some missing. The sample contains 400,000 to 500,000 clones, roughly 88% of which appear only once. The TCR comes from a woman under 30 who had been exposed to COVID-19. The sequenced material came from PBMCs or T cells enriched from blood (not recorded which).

DNA of the CDR3: TGTGCCAGCAGCTTATCCGGGACAGGGGGTTTAGAGACCCAGTACTTC. Protein product: CASSLSGTGGLETQYF. The chain couples TRBV11-2 to TRBJ2-5, with TRBD1 identical over 11 bases. Germline CDR1 and CDR2: SGHAT and FQNNGV. The CDR3 covers 16 residues. V lost 2 bases and J lost 4; bases outside the gene matches: 6.